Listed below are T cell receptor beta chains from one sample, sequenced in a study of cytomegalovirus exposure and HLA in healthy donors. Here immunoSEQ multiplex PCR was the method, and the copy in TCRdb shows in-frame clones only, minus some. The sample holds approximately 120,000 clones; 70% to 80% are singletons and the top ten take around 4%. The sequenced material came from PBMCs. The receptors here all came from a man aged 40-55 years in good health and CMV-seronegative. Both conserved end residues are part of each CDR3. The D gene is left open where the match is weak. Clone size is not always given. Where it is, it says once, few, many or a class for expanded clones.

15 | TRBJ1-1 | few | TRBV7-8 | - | CASSVAGAQNTEAFF | TGTGCCAGCAGCGTAGCAGGGGCGCAGAACACTGAAGCTTTCTTT
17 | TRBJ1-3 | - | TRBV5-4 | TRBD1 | CASSGGTGDFLGNTIYF | TGTGCCAGCAGCGGCGGGACAGGGGACTTTCTTGGAAACACCATATATTTT
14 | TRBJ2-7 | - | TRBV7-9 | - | CASSFAGKSHEQYF | TGTGCCAGCAGCTTCGCAGGGAAATCCCACGAGCAGTACTTC
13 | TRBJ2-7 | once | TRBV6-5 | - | CASSLTALYEQYF | TGTGCCAGCAGCCTGACAGCCCTCTACGAGCAGTACTTC
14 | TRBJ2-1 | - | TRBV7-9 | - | CASSLPTVPHEQFF | TGTGCCAGCAGCCTTCCCACAGTGCCCCATGAGCAGTTCTTC
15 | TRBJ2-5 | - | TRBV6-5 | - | CASRTRQTGQETQYF | TGTGCCAGCAGAACCAGACAGACAGGCCAAGAGACCCAGTACTTC
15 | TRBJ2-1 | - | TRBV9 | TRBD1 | CASSVDRGSYNEQFF | TGTGCCAGCAGCGTCGACAGGGGCTCCTACAATGAGCAGTTCTTC
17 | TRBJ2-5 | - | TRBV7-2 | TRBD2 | CASSFSILAGGPETQYF | TGTGCCAGCAGCTTCTCCATACTAGCGGGGGGACCCGAGACCCAGTACTTC
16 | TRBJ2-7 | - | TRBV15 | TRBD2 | CATSRGVLAGTYEQYF | TGTGCCACCAGCCGGGGGGTACTAGCGGGGACCTACGAGCAGTACTTC
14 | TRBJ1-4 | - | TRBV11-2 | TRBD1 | CASSDRGGSEKLFF | TGTGCCAGCAGCGACAGGGGCGGCAGTGAAAAACTGTTTTTT
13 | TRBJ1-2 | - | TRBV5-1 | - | CASSLSGNYGYTF | TGCGCCAGCAGCTTGTCGGGTAACTATGGCTACACCTTC
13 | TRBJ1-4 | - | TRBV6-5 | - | CASKRGAAEKLFF | TGTGCCAGCAAACGGGGGGCGGCGGAAAAACTGTTTTTT
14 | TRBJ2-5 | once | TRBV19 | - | CASREVGAPDAQYF | TGTGCCAGTAGGGAGGTGGGGGCCCCCGACGCCCAGTACTTC
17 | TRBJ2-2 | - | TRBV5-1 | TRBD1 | CASSFPTGDPNTGELFF | TGCGCCAGCAGCTTCCCGACAGGGGACCCAAACACCGGGGAGCTGTTTTTT
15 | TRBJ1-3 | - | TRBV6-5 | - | CASSPPSGSGNTIYF | TGTGCCAGCAGTCCCCCATCGGGCTCTGGAAACACCATATATTTT
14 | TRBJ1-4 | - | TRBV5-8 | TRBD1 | CASSYDRAWEKLFF | TGTGCCAGCAGCTACGACAGGGCGTGGGAAAAACTGTTTTTT
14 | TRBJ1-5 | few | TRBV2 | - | CASKGRGIDQPQHF | TGTGCCAGCAAGGGCAGGGGAATCGATCAGCCCCAGCATTTT
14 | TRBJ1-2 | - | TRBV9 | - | CASSVGIGGDGYTF | TGTGCCAGCAGCGTAGGTATTGGAGGGGATGGCTACACCTTC
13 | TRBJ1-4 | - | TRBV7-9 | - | CASSFEGDEKLFF | TGTGCCAGCAGCTTCGAAGGGGATGAAAAACTGTTTTTT
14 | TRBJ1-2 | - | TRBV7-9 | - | CASSLAAGDSGYTF | TGTGCCAGCAGCTTAGCGGCCGGGGATAGCGGCTACACCTTC
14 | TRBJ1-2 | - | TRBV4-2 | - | CASSLEDSNYGYTF | TGTGCCAGCAGCCTTGAGGACAGCAACTATGGCTACACCTTC
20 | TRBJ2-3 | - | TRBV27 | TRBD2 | CASSSPFGGKPKSSTDTQYF | TGTGCCAGCAGTTCCCCATTCGGGGGGAAGCCTAAGTCTAGCACAGATACGCAGTATTTT
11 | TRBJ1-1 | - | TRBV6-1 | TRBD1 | CASDRGAEAFF | TGTGCCAGTGACAGGGGAGCGGAAGCTTTCTTT
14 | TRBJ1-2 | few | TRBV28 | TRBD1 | CASSLSRDRGGYTF | TGTGCCAGCAGCCTATCCCGGGACAGGGGTGGCTACACCTTC
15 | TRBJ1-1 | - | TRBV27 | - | CASSGFRHPASEAFF | TGTGCCAGCAGTGGTTTCCGACACCCGGCTTCTGAAGCTTTCTTT
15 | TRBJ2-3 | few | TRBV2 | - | CASSQLGGSTDTQYF | TGTGCCAGCAGTCAGCTAGGGGGTAGCACAGATACGCAGTATTTT
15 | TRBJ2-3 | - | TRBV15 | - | CATSRDRESTDTQYF | TGTGCCACCAGCAGAGATCGGGAGAGCACAGATACGCAGTATTTT
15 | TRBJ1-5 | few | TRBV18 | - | CASSLTQESNQPQHF | TGTGCCAGCTCACTGACACAGGAGAGCAATCAGCCCCAGCATTTT
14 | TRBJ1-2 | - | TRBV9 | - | CASSVDAANYGYTF | TGTGCCAGCAGCGTTGATGCGGCTAACTATGGCTACACCTTC
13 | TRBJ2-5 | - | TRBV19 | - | CASKVRGRETQYF | TGTGCCAGTAAGGTGCGGGGAAGGGAGACCCAGTACTTC
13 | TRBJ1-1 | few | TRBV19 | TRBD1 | CASQFRDSTEAFF | TGTGCCAGTCAGTTCCGGGACAGCACTGAAGCTTTCTTT
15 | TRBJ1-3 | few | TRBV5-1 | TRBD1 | CASSRGTGAGNTIYF | TGCGCCAGCAGCAGGGGGACAGGGGCTGGAAACACCATATATTTT
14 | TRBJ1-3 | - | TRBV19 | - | CASTYRGAGNTIYF | TGTGCCAGTACCTATCGGGGAGCGGGAAACACCATATATTTT
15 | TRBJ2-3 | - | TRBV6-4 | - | CASSDSTSSTDTQYF | TGTGCCAGCAGTGACTCGACTTCTAGCACAGATACGCAGTATTTT
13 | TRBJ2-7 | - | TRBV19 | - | CASSTHRSDEQYF | TGTGCCAGTAGTACTCACCGCTCGGACGAGCAGTACTTC
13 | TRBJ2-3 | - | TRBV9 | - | CASSVGDTDTQYF | TGTGCCAGCAGCGTCGGGGACACAGATACGCAGTATTTT
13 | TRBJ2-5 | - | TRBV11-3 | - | CASSFGAQETQYF | TGTGCCAGCAGCTTCGGAGCTCAAGAGACCCAGTACTTC
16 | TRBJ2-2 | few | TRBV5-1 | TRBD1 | CASKSSTGGSSGELFF | TGCGCCAGCAAATCCTCCACAGGGGGGAGTTCCGGGGAGCTGTTTTTT
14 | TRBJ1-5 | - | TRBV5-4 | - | CASSSQGSNQPQHF | TGTGCCAGCAGCTCACAGGGAAGCAATCAGCCCCAGCATTTT
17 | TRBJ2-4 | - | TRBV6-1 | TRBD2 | CASSVFLGSGGENIQYF | TGTGCCAGCAGTGTATTCTTGGGTAGCGGGGGAGAAAACATTCAGTACTTC
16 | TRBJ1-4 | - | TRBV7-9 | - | CASSSSTGQTNEKLFF | TGTGCCAGCAGCTCCTCAACAGGGCAAACTAATGAAAAACTGTTTTTT
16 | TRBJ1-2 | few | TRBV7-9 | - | CSSSPPGDGRMDGYTF | TGTTCCAGCAGCCCACCCGGGGATGGGAGAATGGATGGCTACACCTTC
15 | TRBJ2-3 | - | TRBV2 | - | CASKIGLSPTDTQYF | TGTGCCAGCAAGATTGGACTCAGCCCCACAGATACGCAGTATTTT
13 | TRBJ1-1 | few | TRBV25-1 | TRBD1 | CASRGQGKVEAFF | TGTGCCAGCAGAGGACAGGGGAAGGTTGAAGCTTTCTTT
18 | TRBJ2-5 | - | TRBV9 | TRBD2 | CASGVASSGGIQQETQYF | TGTGCCAGCGGCGTAGCCTCTAGCGGGGGAATACAACAAGAGACCCAGTACTTC
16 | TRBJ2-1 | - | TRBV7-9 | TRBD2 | CASSLLGDYRYNEQFF | TGTGCCAGCAGCTTGCTTGGGGACTATCGATACAATGAGCAGTTCTTC
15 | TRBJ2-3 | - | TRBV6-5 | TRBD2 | CASSSAGGTTDTQYF | TGTGCCAGCAGTTCCGCGGGGGGTACCACAGATACGCAGTATTTT